This T cell receptor beta chain emerged from a study of CD8 T cells in ankylosing spondylitis. This clonotype appeared many times. The germline CDR1 and CDR2 sequences are SGHAT and FQNNGV. With V trimmed by 1 base and J by 0 bases, 3 bases remained unmatched. This CDR3 has 16 amino acids. TCRdb independently ran MiXCR on the 5' RACE reads; one entry per CDR3 protein. The sample contains over 110,000 distinct CDR3 sequences, roughly 8.8% of which appear only once. The TCR sequence derives from a male donor with ankylosing spondylitis. The chain has TRBV11-2 and TRBJ2-1; 7 nucleotides line up with TRBD2. The sequencing input was synovial fluid, either unsorted or a sorted T cell fraction (not recorded which). CDR3 bases: TGTGCCAGCAGCTTAGGGCGGGGGACCTCCTACAATGAGCAGTTCTTC. Protein product: CASSLGRGTSYNEQFF.